This TCR beta chain originates from a study of identical twins. Study conclusions and caveats: Abundant cord blood beta clonotypes carried fewer insertions; memory repertoires showed none.

Concerning this clonotype itself: What it recognizes is unknown.

MiXCR was run by TCRdb on the 5' RACE reads, yielding one entry per CDR3 protein. This sample has roughly 750,000 distinct CDR3 sequences, with approximately 22% found just once. The same sample was also studied in work on T cells expressing NK-cell markers.

The receptor's source is a woman younger than 30 in good health. The sequenced sample was PBMCs.

The CDR3 nucleotides are TGTGCCAGCAGCTATTCCCCCGGATTCAACACCGGGGAGCTGTTTTTT. Translation: CASSYSPGFNTGELFF. The chain joins TRBV7-8 to TRBJ2-2; D unclear. The CDR3 is 16 residues long. Deletions cut 4 bases from V and 2 bases from J, with 14 bases between. Germline V gene sequence: CDR1 SGHVS, CDR2 FQNEAQ.